Listed here are 30 T cell receptor beta chains from one sample, sequenced in a study of T cell responses to AZD1222 COVID-19 vaccine. The protocol was immunoSEQ multiplex PCR, while the TCRdb copy is restricted to in-frame clones and leaves out a portion. The table lists approximately 200,000 clones, roughly 90% of them singletons. Sample: peripheral blood, taken 28 days after the second AZD1222 dose. The receptors derive from an adult who received the AZD1222 COVID-19 vaccine.

This chain connects TRBV28 to TRBJ1-1; no definite D call. Germline loops: CDR1 MDHEN, CDR2 SYDVKM. This CDR3 has 13 amino acids. Trimming left V 6 bases short and J 3 bases short, with 11 bases between. This CDR3 is CASSRAPYTEAFF. The CDR3 nucleotides are TGTGCCAGCAGCCGAGCGCCCTACACTGAAGCTTTCTTT. Looking up the rest from reference TRBV28 and TRBJ1-1 gives the full variable domain: DVKVTQSSRYLVKRTGEKVFLECVQDMDHENMFWYRQDPGLGLRLIYFSYDVKMKEKGDIPEGYSVSREKKERFSLILESASTNQTSMYLCASSRAPYTEAFFGQGTRLTVV.

This sequence joins TRBV5-1 and TRBJ2-3; 8 bases agree with TRBD2. Trimming at V came to 5 bases and at J to 2 bases, leaving 10 bases not matched to a gene. The CDR3 has 16 amino acids. Germline lookup yields CDR1 SGHRS and CDR2 YFSETQ. The CDR3 DNA is TGCGCCAGCAGGGAAACTAGCGGCCCGTTCACAGATACGCAGTATTTT. It encodes CASRETSGPFTDTQYF.

This rearrangement joins TRBV19 to TRBJ1-2; possibly TRBD1 for D (5 bases). The CDR3 sequence is 14 residues long. Germline assignment: CDR1 LNHDA and CDR2 SQIVND (reference sequence). Trimming pared 1 base from V and 4 bases from J, leaving 10 bases between. In DNA form, the CDR3 reads TGTGCCAGTAGTATAGTTGGAGGGACCTATGGCTACACCTTC. Its translation: CASSIVGGTYGYTF.

The chain couples TRBV24-1 to TRBJ2-2; TRBD2 might be the D (5 bases). V lost 3 bases and J lost 1, with 8 bases in between. Germline V gene lookup returns CDR1 KGHDR and CDR2 SFDVKD. The CDR3 is 15 residues long. In DNA form, the CDR3 reads TGTGCCACCAGTGATATAGAGGGGAACACCGGGGAGCTGTTTTTT. Translated: CATSDIEGNTGELFF.

The chain recombines TRBV5-1 with TRBJ1-6, with 7 bases matching TRBD1. CDR1 and CDR2 from the germline V gene are SGHRS and YFSETQ. With V trimmed by 1 base and J by 7 bases, 14 bases remained unmatched. The CDR3 sequence is 18 residues long. The CDR3 DNA reads as TGCGCCAGCAGCTTGCGCCCCGAAGTGAGACAGGGCAATTCACCCCTCCACTTT. This translates into CASSLRPEVRQGNSPLHF.

CDR3 nucleotides: TGTGCCAGTAGTCGCCAGGGAGGCGGCTACACCTTC. Translating it yields CASSRQGGGYTF. The V gene is TRBV19, the J gene TRBJ1-2, with D tentatively TRBD1 (5 bases). Germline V CDR1 and CDR2: LNHDA, SQIVND (reference sequence). The length of the CDR3 is 12 residues. V gave up 5 bases and J gave up 8 bases, with 12 bases separating them.

The V gene is TRBV2, the J gene TRBJ2-5; D possibly uses TRBD1 or TRBD2 (5 bases each). The V end lost 6 bases, the J end lost 5 bases, and 16 bases lay between the germline ends. CDR1 and CDR2 (germline): SNHLY, FYNNEI. The CDR3 has 14 amino acids. In DNA, the CDR3 is TGTGCCAGCAGACCGGGACCCAAGGGCGAGACCCAGTACTTC. Residues: CASRPGPKGETQYF. Full variable domain (outside the CDR3, taken from reference TRBV2 and TRBJ2-5): EPEVTQTPSHQVTQMGQEVILRCVPISNHLYFYWYRQILGQKVEFLVSFYNNEISEKSEIFDDQFSVERPDGSNFTLKIRSTKLEDSAMYFCASRPGPKGETQYFGPGTRLLVL.

The chain joins TRBV19 to TRBJ2-5, with 8 bases identical to TRBD2. Germline CDR1 and CDR2: LNHDA and SQIVND (reference sequence). J gave up 4 bases and V 6 bases, and 7 bases lay outside the gene matches. This CDR3 is 14 amino acids long. This CDR3 reads CASRGLAGPETQYF. CDR3 DNA: TGTGCCAGTAGAGGACTAGCAGGTCCAGAGACCCAGTACTTC.

Of note for this clone: The junction departs from germline at one end; a sequencing error may be responsible. This chain links TRBV24-1 with TRBJ2-1; tentative D call: TRBD2 (7 bases). The CDR3 spans 14 residues. Per the germline V gene, CDR1 is KGHDR and CDR2 is SFDVKD. The CDR3 DNA sequence: TGTGCCACCTGTGAGGGGGGGCCCTACAATGAGCAGTTCTTC. Protein: CATCEGGPYNEQFF.

The chain couples TRBV2 to TRBJ2-5; D perhaps matches TRBD2 (7 bases). V lost 3 bases and J 5 bases, leaving 13 bases between the germline ends. Germline-derived CDR1 and CDR2 are SNHLY and FYNNEI. CDR3 size: 14 residues. In nucleotides, the CDR3 is TGTGCCAGCAGTGAGAGTACGGGGGGCGAGACCCAGTACTTC. Its translation is CASSESTGGETQYF.

The chain has TRBV11-3 and TRBJ2-1, with D possibly matching TRBD2 (6 bases). Germline V gene data show CDR1 as SGHNT and CDR2 as YENEEA. Trimming took off 5 bases at V and 4 bases at J, with 12 bases between the two ends. This CDR3 is 14 amino acids long. The CDR3 sequence is CASSPGRGYNEQFF. For the CDR3, the DNA is TGTGCCAGCAGCCCGGGCCGGGGGTACAATGAGCAGTTCTTC.

J is TRBJ1-3 and V is TRBV5-1, with D unresolved. The CDR3 length is 16 residues. Trimming left V 0 bases short and J 0 bases short, with 10 bases between. Germline CDR1 is SGHRS and CDR2 is YFSETQ. In DNA, the CDR3 is TGCGCCAGCAGCTTGGATCGGCAGAACTCTGGAAACACCATATATTTT. Protein sequence: CASSLDRQNSGNTIYF.

The gene calls are TRBV27 and TRBJ1-1, with 9 bases aligning to TRBD1. CDR1 is MNHEY, CDR2 SMNVEV, per germline (reference sequence). Losses at the gene ends were 8 bases for V and 4 bases for J; bases not matched to a gene: 14. There are 16 residues in the CDR3. This CDR3 is CASGLRPGQGFTEAFF. CDR3 coding DNA: TGTGCCAGCGGACTCCGACCGGGACAGGGCTTCACTGAAGCTTTCTTT.

This chain uses TRBV12-3 or TRBV12-4 with TRBJ1-4; D uncertain. V was pared by 5 bases and J by 5 bases, with 6 bases between. The CDR3 has 12 amino acids. This CDR3 is CASSLPNEKLFF. In nucleotides, the CDR3 is TGTGCCAGCAGTCTTCCAAATGAAAAACTGTTTTTT.

The rearrangement uses TRBV4-1 and TRBJ2-1; TRBD1 matches 10 bases. V gave up 0 bases and J gave up 9 bases; unmatched junction bases: 5. This CDR3 has 15 residues. Germline CDR1 and CDR2: MGHRA and YSYEKL. CDR3 amino acids: CASSQDGTGAGEQFF. DNA for the CDR3: TGCGCCAGCAGCCAAGACGGGACAGGGGCCGGTGAGCAGTTCTTC.

Only a few counts were recorded for this clone. The chain has TRBV6-5 and TRBJ2-7; D may correspond to TRBD1 or TRBD2 (5 bases each). CDR1 and CDR2 (germline): MNHEY, SVGAGI. The CDR3 extends over 14 amino acids. The V end lost 0 bases, the J end lost 2 bases, and 8 bases lay between the germline ends. CDR3 sequence reads: CASSYSGATYEQYF. The CDR3 DNA follows: TGTGCCAGCAGTTACTCCGGGGCCACCTACGAGCAGTACTTC.

The chain joins TRBV5-4 to TRBJ2-7, with 11 positions matching TRBD1. Trimming at V came to 3 bases and at J to 1 base, leaving 6 bases not matched to a gene. Germline CDR1 reads SGHNT; CDR2 reads YYREEE (reference sequence). The CDR3 spans 16 residues. As DNA, the CDR3 is TGTGCCAGCAGCTCTGGACAGGGGGCAGAATCCTACGAGCAGTACTTC. It translates to CASSSGQGAESYEQYF.

The V call is TRBV28, the J call TRBJ2-1, with TRBD2 matching over 9 bases. CDR3 length: 13 amino acids. CDR1 MDHEN and CDR2 SYDVKM come from the germline V gene. V trimming: 7 bases; J trimming: 13 bases; junction bases outside the gene matches: 11. The CDR3 nucleotides read TGTGCCAGCAATTCAGCGGGAGGCTCCTCTCAGTTCTTC. This gives the protein CASNSAGGSSQFF.

The chain employs TRBV7-8 and TRBJ2-1; 8 bases match TRBD2. The CDR3 extends over 15 amino acids. V dropped 5 bases and J dropped 5; count of bases not matched to a gene: 8. Germline CDR1 reads SGHVS; CDR2 reads FQNEAQ. The CDR3 DNA is TGTGCCAGCAGCCCCCCGGCGGGAGGCCACAATGAGCAGTTCTTC. Encoded protein: CASSPPAGGHNEQFF.

The chain recombines TRBV7-3 with TRBJ2-3; possible D gene TRBD1, 6 bases. Per the germline V gene, CDR1 is SGHTA and CDR2 is FQGTGA. V was shortened by 1 base and J by 3 bases, with 8 bases between the two germline ends. CDR3 size: 14 residues. In DNA, the CDR3 is TGTGCCAGCAGCTTAAGAACAGGGACAGATACGCAGTATTTT. It translates to CASSLRTGTDTQYF.

The chain employs TRBV28 and TRBJ1-3, with D uncertain. V lost 1 base and J lost 0, with 7 bases in between. CDR1 and CDR2 (germline): MDHEN, SYDVKM. This CDR3 has 15 amino acids. The CDR3 DNA follows: TGTGCCAGCAGTTTATCAGGCATCTCTGGAAACACCATATATTTT. Translation: CASSLSGISGNTIYF.

This chain connects TRBV29-1 to TRBJ1-5, with a tentative D call TRBD1 (6 bases). V was cut by 6 bases and J by 2 bases, with 14 bases left in between. The V gene's germline CDR1 is SQVTM and CDR2 ANQGSEA. The CDR3 is made up of 14 amino acids. In DNA form, the CDR3 reads TGCAGCGTCGACGGGGGGGCAGGCAATCAGCCCCAGCATTTT. This encodes CSVDGGAGNQPQHF.

V is TRBV7-3 and J is TRBJ2-5; D might be TRBD1 (7 bases). Trimming left V 4 bases short and J 5 bases short, with 11 bases between. The CDR3 runs 13 residues. Looked up from germline, CDR1 is SGHTA and CDR2 is FQGTGA. CDR3 in DNA: TGTGCCAGCAGCTCAGCAGGGGGGGAGACCCAGTACTTC. It yields the protein CASSSAGGETQYF.

The chain combines TRBV10-2 with TRBJ1-4, with D tentatively TRBD1 (6 bases). This CDR3 has 13 residues. Trimming took off 5 bases at V and 7 bases at J, with 11 bases between the two ends. The V gene's germline CDR1 is WSHSY and CDR2 SAAADI. CDR3 residues: CASSLQGGEKLFF. As DNA, the CDR3 is TGCGCCAGCAGTTTACAGGGTGGTGAAAAACTGTTTTTT.

The CDR3 DNA sequence: TGTGCCAGCTCACTACCGGGACTAGCGGGCGAGCAGTACTTC. This translates into CASSLPGLAGEQYF. The J gene is TRBJ2-7, the V gene TRBV18; 12 bases match TRBD2. The germline gives CDR1 KGHSH, CDR2 LQKENI. The CDR3 extends over 14 amino acids. V dropped 4 bases and J dropped 6; count of bases not matched to a gene: 4.

This sequence joins TRBV7-3 and TRBJ2-3; D possibly corresponds to TRBD1 (6 bases). The V end was cut by 5 bases, the J end by 2 bases, with 23 bases between. Germline assignment: CDR1 SGHTA and CDR2 FQGTGA. This CDR3 is built from 18 residues. The CDR3 DNA reads as TGTGCCAGCAGCCAACTGGGCCCGGGACAAGGTTTCACAGATACGCAGTATTTT. This sequence encodes CASSQLGPGQGFTDTQYF.

The rearrangement joins TRBV27 to TRBJ1-5; no reliable D call. With 1 base removed from V and 6 bases from J, the gap between germline ends came to 7 bases. CDR1 and CDR2 from the germline V gene are MNHEY and SMNVEV (reference sequence). This CDR3 spans 13 amino acids. The CDR3 sequence is CASSLFAGQPQHF. CDR3 nucleotide sequence: TGTGCCAGCAGTTTATTCGCGGGTCAGCCCCAGCATTTT.

The rearrangement uses TRBV6-5 and TRBJ2-7; no firm D call. Germline V CDR1 and CDR2: MNHEY, SVGAGI. The CDR3 covers 16 residues. Trimming left V 4 bases short and J 3 bases short, with 19 bases between. CDR3 region: CASSSPSQAAGYEQYF. DNA of the CDR3: TGTGCCAGCAGTTCCCCCAGCCAGGCGGCAGGCTACGAGCAGTACTTC.

This chain joins TRBV7-2 and TRBJ2-1; weak D call: TRBD1 (6 bases). This CDR3 comprises 14 residues. Germline CDR1 and CDR2: SGHTA and FQGNSA. With 5 bases removed from V and 7 bases from J, the gap between germline ends came to 15 bases. The DNA of the CDR3 is TGTGCCAGCAGCCTTTCTTGGACAGTTAATGAGCAGTTCTTC. It yields the protein CASSLSWTVNEQFF.

The gene calls are TRBV29-1 and TRBJ1-2; 7 bases line up with TRBD1. Trimming removed 6 bases from V and 5 bases from J; junction bases left unmatched: 12. Per germline, CDR1 SQVTM and CDR2 ANQGSEA. CDR3 length: 14 amino acids. CDR3 in amino acids: CSVEQQGLGYGYTF. In DNA form, the CDR3 reads TGCAGCGTCGAACAACAGGGGTTGGGTTATGGCTACACCTTC. Full variable domain (missing parts from reference TRBV29-1 and TRBJ1-2): SAVISQKPSRDICQRGTSLTIQCQVDSQVTMMFWYRQQPGQSLTLIATANQGSEATYESGFVIDKFPISRPNLTFSTLTVSNMSPEDSSIYLCSVEQQGLGYGYTFGSGTRLTVV.